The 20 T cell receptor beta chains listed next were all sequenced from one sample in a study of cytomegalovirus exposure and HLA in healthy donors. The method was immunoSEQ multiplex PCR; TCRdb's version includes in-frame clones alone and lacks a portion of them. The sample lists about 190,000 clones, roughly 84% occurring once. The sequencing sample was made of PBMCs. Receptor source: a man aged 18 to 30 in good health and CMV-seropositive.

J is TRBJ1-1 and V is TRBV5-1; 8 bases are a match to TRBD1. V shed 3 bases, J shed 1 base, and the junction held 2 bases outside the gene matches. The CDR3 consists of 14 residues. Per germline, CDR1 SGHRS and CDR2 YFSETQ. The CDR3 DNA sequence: TGCGCCAGCAGCTCACAGGGGGGGAACACTGAAGCTTTCTTT. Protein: CASSSQGGNTEAFF.

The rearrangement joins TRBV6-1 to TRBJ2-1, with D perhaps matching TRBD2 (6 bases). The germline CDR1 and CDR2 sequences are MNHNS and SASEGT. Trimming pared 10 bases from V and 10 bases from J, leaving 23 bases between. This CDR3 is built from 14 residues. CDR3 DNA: TGTGCCACCACCGGGGGAACGGGAGAACGAGAGCAGTTCTTC. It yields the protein CATTGGTGEREQFF.

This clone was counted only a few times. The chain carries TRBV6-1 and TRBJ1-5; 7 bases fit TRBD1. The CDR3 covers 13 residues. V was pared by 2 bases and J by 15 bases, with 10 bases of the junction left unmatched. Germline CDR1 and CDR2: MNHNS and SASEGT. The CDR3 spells CASSEPSRDSGHF. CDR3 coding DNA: TGTGCCAGCAGTGAACCAAGCCGGGACAGCGGGCATTTT.

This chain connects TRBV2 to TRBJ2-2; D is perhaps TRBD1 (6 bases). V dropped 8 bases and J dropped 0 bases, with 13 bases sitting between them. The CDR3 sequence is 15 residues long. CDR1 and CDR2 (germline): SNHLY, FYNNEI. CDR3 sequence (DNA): TGTGCCAGCGAGACAGGACTCGCGAACACCGGGGAGCTGTTTTTT. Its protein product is CASETGLANTGELFF.

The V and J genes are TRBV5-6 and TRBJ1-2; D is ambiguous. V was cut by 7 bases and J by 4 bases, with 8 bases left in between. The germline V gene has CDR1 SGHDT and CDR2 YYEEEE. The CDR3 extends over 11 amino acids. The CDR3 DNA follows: TGTGCCAGCGGAACAGTCTATGGCTACACCTTC. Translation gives CASGTVYGYTF. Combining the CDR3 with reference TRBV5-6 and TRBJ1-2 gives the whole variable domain DAGVTQSPTHLIKTRGQQVTLRCSPKSGHDTVSWYQQALGQGPQFIFQYYEEEERQRGNFPDRFSGHQFPNYSSELNVNALLLGDSALYLCASGTVYGYTFGSGTRLTVV.

The CDR3 protein is CASSLGQGTEQFF. In nucleotides, the CDR3 is TGTGCCAGCAGTTTGGGACAGGGAACCGAGCAGTTCTTC. This sequence joins TRBV27 and TRBJ2-1; 9 nucleotides line up with TRBD1. J gave up 10 bases and V 3 bases, and 4 bases lay outside the gene matches. The V gene's germline CDR1 is MNHEY and CDR2 SMNVEV (reference sequence). The CDR3 spans 13 residues.

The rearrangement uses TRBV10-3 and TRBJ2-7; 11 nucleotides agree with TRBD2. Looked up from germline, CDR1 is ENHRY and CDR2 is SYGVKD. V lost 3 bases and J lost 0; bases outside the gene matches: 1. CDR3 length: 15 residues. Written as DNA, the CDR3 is TGTGCCATCAGTGACGGGACTAGCGGCTCCTACGAGCAGTACTTC. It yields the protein CAISDGTSGSYEQYF.

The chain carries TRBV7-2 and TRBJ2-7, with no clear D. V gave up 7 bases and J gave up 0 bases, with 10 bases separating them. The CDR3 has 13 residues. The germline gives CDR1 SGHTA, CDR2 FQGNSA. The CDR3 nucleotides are TGTGCCAGCACCCCGTTGGCCTCCTACGAGCAGTACTTC. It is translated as CASTPLASYEQYF.

The CDR3 loop is CASSLSGSPNEQFF. The CDR3 DNA sequence: TGTGCCAGCAGCTTAAGCGGGAGCCCCAATGAGCAGTTCTTC. V and J are TRBV7-3 and TRBJ2-1; 7 positions match TRBD2. From germline, CDR1 is SGHTA and CDR2 FQGTGA. The V segment lost 1 base and the J segment 6 bases; nucleotides outside the gene matches: 3. The CDR3 is made up of 14 amino acids.

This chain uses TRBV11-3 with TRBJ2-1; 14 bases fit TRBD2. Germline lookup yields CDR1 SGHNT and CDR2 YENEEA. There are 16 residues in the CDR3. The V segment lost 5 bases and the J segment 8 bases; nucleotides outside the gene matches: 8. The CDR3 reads CASSRGLAGGSDEQFF. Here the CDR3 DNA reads TGTGCCAGCAGCCGTGGACTAGCGGGAGGCAGCGATGAGCAGTTCTTC.

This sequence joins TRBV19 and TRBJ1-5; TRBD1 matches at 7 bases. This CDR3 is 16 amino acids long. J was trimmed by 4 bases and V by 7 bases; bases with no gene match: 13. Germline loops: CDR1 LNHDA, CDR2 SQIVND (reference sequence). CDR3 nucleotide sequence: TGTGCCAGTACCTCCGGAGAGGGGGCAAAGAATCAGCCCCAGCATTTT. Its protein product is CASTSGEGAKNQPQHF. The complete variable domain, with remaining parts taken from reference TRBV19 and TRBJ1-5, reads DGGITQSPKYLFRKEGQNVTLSCEQNLNHDAMYWYRQDPGQGLRLIYYSQIVNDFQKGDIAEGYSVSREKKESFPLTVTSAQKNPTAFYLCASTSGEGAKNQPQHFGDGTRLSIL.

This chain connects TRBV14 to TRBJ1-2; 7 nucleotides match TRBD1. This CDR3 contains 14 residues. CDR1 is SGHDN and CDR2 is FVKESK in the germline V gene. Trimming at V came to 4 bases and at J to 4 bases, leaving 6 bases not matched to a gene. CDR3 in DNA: TGTGCCAGCAGCCTTGGGACAGCCGGCTATGGCTACACCTTC. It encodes CASSLGTAGYGYTF.

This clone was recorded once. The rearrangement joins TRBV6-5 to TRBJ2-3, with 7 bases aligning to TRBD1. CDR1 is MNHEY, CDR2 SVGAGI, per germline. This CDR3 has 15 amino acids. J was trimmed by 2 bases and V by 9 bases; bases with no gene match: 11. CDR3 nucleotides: TGTGCCAGTAGCCTGGGACAGCACTCCACAGATACGCAGTATTTT. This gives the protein CASSLGQHSTDTQYF.

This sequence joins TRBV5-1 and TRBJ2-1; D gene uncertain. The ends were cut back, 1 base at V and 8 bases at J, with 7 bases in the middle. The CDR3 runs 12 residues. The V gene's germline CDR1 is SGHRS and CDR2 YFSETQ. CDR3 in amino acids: CASSLTADEQFF. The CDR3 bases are TGCGCCAGCAGCTTGACCGCGGATGAGCAGTTCTTC.

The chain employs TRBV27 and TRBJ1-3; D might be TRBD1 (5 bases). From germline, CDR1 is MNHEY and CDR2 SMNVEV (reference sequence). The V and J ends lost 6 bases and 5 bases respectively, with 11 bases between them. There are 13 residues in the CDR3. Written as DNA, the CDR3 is TGTGCCAGCAGCACAGGTGTCAGAAACACCATATATTTT. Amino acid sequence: CASSTGVRNTIYF.

The CDR3 loop is CASSLNRGGDEQYF. The CDR3 nucleotides read TGTGCCAGCAGCTTGAACAGGGGAGGCGACGAGCAGTACTTC. The V call is TRBV11-3, the J call TRBJ2-7; tentatively, D is TRBD1 (7 bases). The V gene lost 3 bases and the J gene lost 5 bases, with 14 bases spanning the gap. The CDR3 runs to 14 residues. The V gene's germline CDR1 is SGHNT and CDR2 YENEEA.

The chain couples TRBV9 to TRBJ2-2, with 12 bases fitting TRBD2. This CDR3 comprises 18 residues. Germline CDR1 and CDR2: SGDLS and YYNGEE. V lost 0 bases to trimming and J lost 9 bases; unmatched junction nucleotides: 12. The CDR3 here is CASSVEDGLAGGPRELFF. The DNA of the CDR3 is TGTGCCAGCAGCGTAGAGGATGGGCTAGCGGGAGGGCCGAGGGAGCTGTTTTTT.

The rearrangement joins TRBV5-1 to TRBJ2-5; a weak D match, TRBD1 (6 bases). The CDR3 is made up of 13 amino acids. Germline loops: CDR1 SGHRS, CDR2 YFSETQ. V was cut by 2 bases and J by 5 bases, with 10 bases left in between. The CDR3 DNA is TGCGCCAGCAGCTTCCAGGGGCGGGAGACCCAGTACTTC. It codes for CASSFQGRETQYF.

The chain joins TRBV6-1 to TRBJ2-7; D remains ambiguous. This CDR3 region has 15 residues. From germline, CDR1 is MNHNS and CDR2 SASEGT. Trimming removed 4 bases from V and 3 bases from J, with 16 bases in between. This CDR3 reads CASSVQRVSCYEQYF. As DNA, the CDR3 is TGTGCCAGCAGTGTACAACGGGTAAGTTGCTACGAGCAGTACTTC.

The CDR3 region has the DNA TGCAGCGGCCGGACAGGGCAGGGGACTGAAGCTTTCTTT. Encoded protein: CSGRTGQGTEAFF. V and J are TRBV29-1 and TRBJ1-1; 8 bases are shared with TRBD1. After removal of 7 bases from V and 5 bases from J, the junction contained 9 bases not matched to a gene. Germline values: CDR1 SQVTM, CDR2 ANQGSEA. The CDR3 consists of 13 residues.